This entry lists 26 T cell receptor beta chains sequenced from one sample in a study of tumor-infiltrating lymphocytes in primary liver carcinoma (dated by TCRdb to about 2017). Blood RNA was extracted from unsorted whole blood using TRIzol reagent, and germline DNA was obtained with the DNeasy Blood & Tissue kit. The sequencer listed for this sample is Illumina HiSeq 2500. Starting from 500 to 600 ng total RNA, TCRbeta-specific cDNA was produced by reverse transcription with a constant-region primer and ProtoScript II reverse transcriptase. The TCRbeta libraries were prepared through three rounds of nested multiplex PCR following a slightly modified ARM-PCR procedure. Each of the first two PCR rounds ran for about 11 cycles using multiplex TRBV1-TRBV30 forward primers together with a Cbeta reverse primer. The public sequencing data were trimmed at Q25 with fastp and processed into clonotypes with MiXCR by TCRdb, which kept only in-frame beta chains. Here each entry gathers all rows of one CDR3 protein and keeps the most common genes and DNA. In all, the sample holds over 250,000 distinct CDR3 sequences, and 45% to 70% of those were seen once. The ten top clones hold approximately 15% of the sample.

Sequenced: peripheral blood. The receptor set was obtained from a woman aged 30 to 39 with primary liver carcinoma and hepatitis B virus infection.

The CDR3 region has the DNA TGTGCCAGCAGCTTAGTGGTAGGACTAGCGGGAAACACCAGACTCGACGAGCAGTACTTC. Its translation is CASSLVVGLAGNTRLDEQYF. The rearrangement uses TRBV11-2 and TRBJ2-1; 12 bases align to TRBD2. The DNA end favors TRBJ2-7, so the J call may be wrong. Germline V gene lookup returns CDR1 SGHAT and CDR2 FQNNGV. CDR3 length: 20 residues.

As regards this clonotype: The junction and the germline gene differ at one end; a read error may be behind it. The rearrangement links TRBV14 to TRBJ2-1; D not certain. Germline V CDR1 and CDR2: SGHDN, FVKESK. The CDR3 extends over 15 amino acids. This CDR3 reads CAISQATLWGKEQFF. The CDR3 region has the DNA TGTGCCATCAGCCAAGCAACCTTGTGGGGAAAAGAGCAGTTCTTC.

The chain carries TRBV7-9 and TRBJ2-1; no firm D call. This CDR3 has 12 residues. Germline lookup yields CDR1 SEHNR and CDR2 FQNEAQ (reference sequence). V was clipped by 7 bases and J by 7 bases, with 11 bases between them. The CDR3 protein is CASNHHSNEQFF. Here the CDR3 DNA reads TGTGCCAGCAATCATCACTCGAATGAGCAGTTCTTC. Supplemented by reference TRBV7-9 and TRBJ2-1, the full variable domain reads DTGVSQNPRHKITKRGQNVTFRCDPISEHNRLYWYRQTLGQGPEFLTYFQNEAQLEKSRLLSDRFSAERPKGSFSTLEIQRTEQGDSAMYLCASNHHSNEQFFGPGTRLTVL.

Turning to this clonotype: A much larger clonotype is one base distant, so this may be a read error. The chain uses TRBV29-1 and TRBJ2-1; 7 bases line up with TRBD1. V dropped 1 base and J dropped 7; count of bases not matched to a gene: 4. Germline V CDR1 and CDR2: SQVTM, ANQGSEA. The CDR3 extends over 13 amino acids. For the CDR3, the DNA is TGCAGCGTTGAAGGTACAGGGGTTAATGAGCAGTTCTTC. This encodes CSVEGTGVNEQFF.

This clonotype was seen more than once but under ten times. The J gene is TRBJ1-5, the V gene TRBV6-1; possible D gene TRBD1, 5 bases. From germline, CDR1 is MNHNS and CDR2 SASEGT. Trimming took off 2 bases at V and 5 bases at J, with 19 bases between the two ends. The CDR3 contains 17 residues. The CDR3 reads CASSESRPGWGYQPQHF. CDR3 sequence (DNA): TGTGCCAGCAGTGAAAGCAGGCCGGGGTGGGGGTATCAGCCCCAGCATTTT.

This chain links TRBV24-1 with TRBJ2-1; 10 nucleotides match TRBD1. There are 14 residues in the CDR3. Germline lookup yields CDR1 KGHDR and CDR2 SFDVKD. V trimming: 9 bases; J trimming: 6 bases; junction bases outside the gene matches: 7. CDR3 in amino acids: CATSGTGASNEQFF. The DNA for the CDR3 is TGTGCCACCTCGGGGACAGGGGCCAGCAATGAGCAGTTCTTC.

This clonotype was counted a few times. For the CDR3, the DNA is TGTGCCAGCAGGCCCGGACAGGGGGCCTCCGGGGAGCTGTTTTTT. It codes for CASRPGQGASGELFF. The chain joins TRBV12-3 or TRBV12-4 to TRBJ2-2, with 11 positions matching TRBD1. V shed 6 bases and J 6 bases; nucleotides not matched to a gene: 6. The CDR3 runs 15 residues.

CDR3 region: CASGRAGESYEQYF. The CDR3 bases are TGTGCCAGCGGCCGAGCGGGAGAGTCCTACGAGCAGTACTTC. The rearrangement links TRBV11-2 to TRBJ2-7; 8 positions agree with TRBD2. J gave up 1 base and V 8 bases, and 7 bases lay outside the gene matches. The length of the CDR3 is 14 residues. Germline CDR1 and CDR2: SGHAT and FQNNGV.

This clonotype was detected only a few times. The V gene is TRBV20-1, the J gene TRBJ2-1; 10 positions match TRBD2. The CDR3 is 14 residues long. Per germline, CDR1 DFQATT and CDR2 SNEGSKA (reference sequence). V was pared by 5 bases and J by 10 bases, with 11 bases of the junction left unmatched. CDR3 sequence (DNA): TGCAGTGCTGGAGGTCCCGGGACTAGCGTGGAGCAGTTCTTC. Amino acids: CSAGGPGTSVEQFF.

This clonotype was seen many times. The gene calls are TRBV11-2 and TRBJ2-2; 9 nucleotides agree with TRBD2. V dropped 10 bases and J dropped 5; count of bases not matched to a gene: 11. This CDR3 spans 15 amino acids. Germline assignment: CDR1 SGHAT and CDR2 FQNNGV. The CDR3 sequence is CANQREARGTGELFF. The CDR3 DNA follows: TGTGCCAATCAGCGGGAGGCGAGGGGGACCGGGGAGCTGTTTTTT.

Notes on this clonotype: At one end, the junction sequence differs from germline, possibly due to a read error. The chain employs TRBV5-1 and TRBJ1-6; D is possibly TRBD1 (6 bases). The CDR3 totals 17 residues. Germline CDR1 SGHRS, CDR2 YFSETQ. For the CDR3, the DNA is TGCGCCAGCAGCTTGGGGGACACTGGCTCCTATAATTCACCCCTCCACTTC. This sequence encodes CASSLGDTGSYNSPLHF.

This clonotype was observed once. The chain joins TRBV21-1 to TRBJ2-2; the listed D gene, TRBD2, was not tested against the DNA. TRBV21-1 has pseudogene status. The CDR3 consists of 16 residues. Here the CDR3 DNA reads TGTGCCAGCAGCAAGAAGGGCAGGGCCCGCATCGGGGAGCTGTTTTTT. It specifies CASSKKGRARIGELFF.

The rearrangement uses TRBV2 and TRBJ2-1; 7 nucleotides match TRBD2. CDR1 SNHLY and CDR2 FYNNEI come from the germline V gene. This CDR3 contains 14 residues. J was trimmed by 2 bases and V by 7 bases; bases with no gene match: 5. Here the CDR3 reads CASIPSGAYNEQFF. DNA for the CDR3: TGTGCCAGCATTCCTAGCGGTGCCTACAATGAGCAGTTCTTC. The whole variable domain, filled in from reference TRBV2 and TRBJ2-1, reads EPEVTQTPSHQVTQMGQEVILRCVPISNHLYFYWYRQILGQKVEFLVSFYNNEISEKSEIFDDQFSVERPDGSNFTLKIRSTKLEDSAMYFCASIPSGAYNEQFFGPGTRLTVL.

Regarding this clonotype: At one end the junction does not follow the germline gene, possibly because of a read error. V usage is TRBV7-9 and J usage is TRBJ1-2; D unclear. The CDR3 length is 15 residues. Germline V gives CDR1 SEHNR, CDR2 FQNEAQ (reference sequence). CDR3 in amino acids: CASSLASGLSYGYTF. Written as DNA, the CDR3 is TGTGCTAGCAGCTTAGCTTCGGGTTTGTCCTATGGCTACACCTTC.

The chain joins TRBV28 to TRBJ1-1; 10 bases are a match to TRBD1. The junction had 14 bases not matched to a gene; V was cut back by 8 bases and J by 8 bases. CDR3 size: 15 residues. CDR1 and CDR2 from the germline V gene are MDHEN and SYDVKM. CDR3 sequence: CASQIAGTGEQEAFF. The CDR3 coding sequence is TGTGCCAGCCAGATCGCCGGGACAGGGGAACAAGAAGCTTTCTTT.

Note on this clonotype: This may stem from a read error, because a much larger clone lies one nucleotide away. The chain joins TRBV4-1 to TRBJ1-5; D not resolved. Germline lookup yields CDR1 MGHRA and CDR2 YSYEKL. This CDR3 contains 16 residues. CDR3 in DNA: TGCGCCAGCAGCCAGTATTGGACGGATAGCAATCGGCCCCAGCATTTT. Amino acid sequence: CASSQYWTDSNRPQHF.

This clonotype was found many times. The J gene is TRBJ1-1, the V gene TRBV12-3 or TRBV12-4, with 10 bases matching TRBD1. V was pared by 5 bases and J by 5 bases, with 8 bases of the junction left unmatched. CDR3 size: 15 residues. In DNA form, the CDR3 reads TGTGCCAGCAGTGAGACCGGGACAGGGGAGACTGAAGCTTTCTTT. Its translation is CASSETGTGETEAFF.

This clonotype was observed a few times. The rearrangement links TRBV12-5 to TRBJ2-2; D tentatively reads TRBD1 or TRBD2 (5 bases each). CDR3 length: 17 amino acids. Trimming took off 0 bases at V and 6 bases at J, with 17 bases between the two ends. Germline CDR1 and CDR2: LGHNT and FRNRAP. The CDR3 spells CASGLVPLGRDPGELFF. For the CDR3, the DNA is TGTGCTAGTGGTTTGGTACCGTTGGGAAGGGACCCCGGGGAGCTGTTTTTT.

Note on this clonotype: A read error may produce the germline difference seen at one junction end. V and J are TRBV7-4 and TRBJ2-7, with D perhaps TRBD2 (6 bases). The CDR3 totals 15 residues. CDR1 and CDR2 from the germline V gene are SGHVT and SQSDAQ. CDR3 nucleotide sequence: TGTGCCAGCAGACGGGACTCTACTCCCATTCACGAACAGTACTTC. Amino acid sequence: CASRRDSTPIHEQYF. Full variable domain (remainder filled in from reference TRBV7-4 and TRBJ2-7): GAGVSQSPRYKVAKRGRDVALRCDSISGHVTLYWYRQTLGQGSEVLTYSQSDAQRDKSGRPSGRFSAERPERSVSTLKIQRTEQGDSAVYLCASRRDSTPIHEQYFGPGTRLTVT.

On this clonotype itself: One end of the junction varies from germline; a read error may be responsible. The chain carries TRBV11-3 and TRBJ2-1, with D tentatively TRBD2 (6 bases). This CDR3 contains 13 residues. CDR1 and CDR2 from the germline V gene are SGHNT and YENEEA. DNA for the CDR3: TGTGCCAGCAGCCTAGACGGGACTAATGAGCAGTTCTTC. Protein sequence: CASSLDGTNEQFF.

This clonotype was seen just once. This sequence may be a read error, since a much larger clone differs from it by one base. The V and J genes are TRBV5-4 and TRBJ2-1; the D is unclear. The germline gives CDR1 SGHNT, CDR2 YYREEE (reference sequence). Trimming shortened V by 7 bases and J by 8 bases, and 16 bases separated the two germline ends. The CDR3 contains 13 residues. In DNA, the CDR3 is TGTGCCAGCGGTCCGAGAAAAGGCGATGAGCAGTTCTTC. Translating gives CASGPRKGDEQFF.

Note on this clonotype: A much larger clonotype is one base distant, so this may be a read error. The CDR3, as DNA: TGCGCCAGCAGCCAAGATGGAATGGCTGCGGATACGCAGTATTTT. This encodes CASSQDGMAADTQYF. This rearrangement joins TRBV4-3 to TRBJ2-3, with D unclear. This CDR3 is built from 15 residues. From germline, CDR1 is LGHNA and CDR2 YSLEER. V was clipped by 0 bases and J by 6 bases, with 13 bases between them.

On this clonotype itself: A read error may be the cause here, since a much bigger clone is one base away. The J gene is TRBJ1-2, the V gene TRBV6-2 or TRBV6-3; TRBD1 agrees at 9 bases. The CDR3 length is 14 residues. The germline V gene has CDR1 MNHEY and CDR2 SVGEGT. J gave up 7 bases and V 6 bases, and 9 bases lay outside the gene matches. The CDR3 here is CASRVTGGRSGYTF. The CDR3 DNA reads as TGTGCCAGCAGGGTCACAGGGGGCCGCAGTGGCTACACCTTC.

This chain links TRBV7-9 with TRBJ2-2; TRBD1 is a possible D gene (6 bases). This CDR3 has 13 residues. Looked up from germline, CDR1 is SEHNR and CDR2 is FQNEAQ (reference sequence). V was cut by 6 bases and J by 7 bases, with 12 bases left in between. CDR3 amino acids: CASRPTGFGELFF. CDR3 DNA: TGTGCCAGCAGGCCAACAGGGTTCGGGGAGCTGTTTTTT.

This clonotype was found many times. The chain combines TRBV4-1 with TRBJ2-1; TRBD2 might be the D (6 bases). The germline V gene has CDR1 MGHRA and CDR2 YSYEKL. Trimming left V 5 bases short and J 6 bases short, with 8 bases between. There are 12 residues in the CDR3. CDR3 bases: TGCGCCAGCAGCGGAGGGGCCAATGAGCAGTTCTTC. This codes for CASSGGANEQFF.

The V gene is TRBV7-8, the J gene TRBJ2-3; 9 nucleotides agree with TRBD2. CDR1 is SGHVS and CDR2 is FQNEAQ in the germline V gene. J gave up 6 bases and V 2 bases, and 9 bases lay outside the gene matches. The CDR3 spans 16 residues. The CDR3 DNA is TGTGCCAGCAGCTTAATGGGACTAGCAGGTTTGGATACGCAGTATTTT. Encoded protein: CASSLMGLAGLDTQYF. The entire variable domain, with the rest obtained from reference TRBV7-8 and TRBJ2-3, is as follows: GAGVSQSPRYKVAKRGQDVALRCDPISGHVSLFWYQQALGQGPEFLTYFQNEAQLDKSGLPSDRFFAERPEGSVSTLKIQRTQQEDSAVYLCASSLMGLAGLDTQYFGPGTRLTVL.